The subject of this entry is one TCR beta chain. The junction and the germline gene differ at one end; a read error may be behind it. This sample is part of a study of T cell changes during pregnancy in multiple sclerosis. Germline V gene lookup returns CDR1 SSHAT and CDR2 FNYEAQ (reference sequence). The CDR3 extends over 13 amino acids. The method was immunoSEQ multiplex PCR; TCRdb's version includes in-frame clones alone and lacks a portion of them. This table has 85,000 to 120,000 clones, about 89% appearing once. V usage is TRBV7-7 and J usage is TRBJ2-7, with 7 bases matching TRBD2. The receptor was isolated from a female donor with multiple sclerosis, enrolled in a pregnancy study. The sequencing here drew on peripheral blood, taken before pregnancy. The CDR3 reads CASSLAGSYEQYF. Here the CDR3 DNA reads TGTGCTAGCAGCTTAGCGGGCAGCTACGAGCAGTACTTC.